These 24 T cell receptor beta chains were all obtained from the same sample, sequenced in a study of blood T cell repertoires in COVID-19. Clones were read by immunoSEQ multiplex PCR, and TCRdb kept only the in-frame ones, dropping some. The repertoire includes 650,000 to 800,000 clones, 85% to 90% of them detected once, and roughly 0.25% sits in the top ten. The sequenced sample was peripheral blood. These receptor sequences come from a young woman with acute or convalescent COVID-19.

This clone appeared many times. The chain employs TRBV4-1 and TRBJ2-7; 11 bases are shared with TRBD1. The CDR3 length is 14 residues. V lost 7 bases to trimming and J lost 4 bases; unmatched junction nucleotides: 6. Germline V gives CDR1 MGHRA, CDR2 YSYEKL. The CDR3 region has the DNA TGCGCCAGCAACCCGGGACAGGGGGTGTACGAGCAGTACTTC. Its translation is CASNPGQGVYEQYF.

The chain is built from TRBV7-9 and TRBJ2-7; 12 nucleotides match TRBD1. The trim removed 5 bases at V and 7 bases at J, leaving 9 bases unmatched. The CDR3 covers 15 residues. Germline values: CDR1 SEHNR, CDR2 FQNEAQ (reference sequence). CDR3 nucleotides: TGTGCCAGCAGCGCCCCGGGACAGGGGGCGCGGGAGCAGTACTTC. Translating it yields CASSAPGQGAREQYF.

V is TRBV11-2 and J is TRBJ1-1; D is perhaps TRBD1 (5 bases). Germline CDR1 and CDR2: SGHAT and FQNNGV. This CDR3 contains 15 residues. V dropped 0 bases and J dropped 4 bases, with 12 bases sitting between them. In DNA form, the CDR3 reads TGTGCCAGCAGCTTAGACCGGGACTTCCTCACTGAAGCTTTCTTT. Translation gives CASSLDRDFLTEAFF.

CDR3 nucleotide sequence: TGTGCCAGCAACTTCTGTCACATATATTTT. This gives the protein CASNFCHIYF. V usage is TRBV25-1 and J usage is TRBJ1-3; D gene ambiguous. Germline V gives CDR1 MGHDK, CDR2 SYGVNS. CDR3 length equals 10 residues. V lost 7 bases to trimming and J lost 12 bases, with 10 bases between them. Variable domain in full (rest from reference TRBV25-1 and TRBJ1-3): EADIYQTPRYLVIGTGKKITLECSQTMGHDKMYWYQQDPGMELHLIHYSYGVNSTEKGDLSSESTVSRIRTEHFPLTLESARPSHTSQYLCASNFCHIYFGEGSWLTVV.

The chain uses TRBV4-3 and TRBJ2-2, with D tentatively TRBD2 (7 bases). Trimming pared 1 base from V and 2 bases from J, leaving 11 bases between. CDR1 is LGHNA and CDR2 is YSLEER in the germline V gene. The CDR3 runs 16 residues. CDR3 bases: TGCGCCAGCAGCCAAGGTCCGGGGGGCAACACCGGGGAGCTGTTTTTT. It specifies CASSQGPGGNTGELFF.

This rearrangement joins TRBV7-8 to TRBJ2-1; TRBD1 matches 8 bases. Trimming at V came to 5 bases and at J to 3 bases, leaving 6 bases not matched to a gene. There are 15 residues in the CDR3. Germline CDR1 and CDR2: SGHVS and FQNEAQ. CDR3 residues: CASSDTGTGYNEQFF. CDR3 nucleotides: TGTGCCAGCAGCGATACCGGGACAGGCTACAATGAGCAGTTCTTC.

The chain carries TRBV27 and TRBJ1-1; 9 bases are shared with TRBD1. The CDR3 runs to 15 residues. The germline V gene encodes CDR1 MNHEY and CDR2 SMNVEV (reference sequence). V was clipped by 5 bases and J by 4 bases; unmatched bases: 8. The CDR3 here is CASSPGTGMSTEAFF. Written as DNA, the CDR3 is TGTGCCAGCAGTCCTGGGACAGGGATGAGCACTGAAGCTTTCTTT.

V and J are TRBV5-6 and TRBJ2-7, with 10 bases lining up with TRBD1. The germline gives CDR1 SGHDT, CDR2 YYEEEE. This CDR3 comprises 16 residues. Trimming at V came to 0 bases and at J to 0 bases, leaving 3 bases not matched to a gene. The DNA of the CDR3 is TGTGCCAGCAGCTTGGCGGGACAGGGGAGCTCCTACGAGCAGTACTTC. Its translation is CASSLAGQGSSYEQYF.

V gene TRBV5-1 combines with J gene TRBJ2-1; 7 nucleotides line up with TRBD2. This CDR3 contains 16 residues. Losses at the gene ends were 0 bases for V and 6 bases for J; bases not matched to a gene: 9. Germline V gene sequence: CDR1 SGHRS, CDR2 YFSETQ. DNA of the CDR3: TGCGCCAGCAGCTTGGGGCCTTTGGGGGAGGGCAATGAGCAGTTCTTC. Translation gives CASSLGPLGEGNEQFF.

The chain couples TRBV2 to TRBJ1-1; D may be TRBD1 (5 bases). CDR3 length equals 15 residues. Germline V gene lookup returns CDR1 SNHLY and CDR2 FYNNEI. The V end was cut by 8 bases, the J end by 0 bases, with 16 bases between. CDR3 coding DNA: TGTGCCAGCGTAGAAACCAGGGATGTGAACACTGAAGCTTTCTTT. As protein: CASVETRDVNTEAFF.

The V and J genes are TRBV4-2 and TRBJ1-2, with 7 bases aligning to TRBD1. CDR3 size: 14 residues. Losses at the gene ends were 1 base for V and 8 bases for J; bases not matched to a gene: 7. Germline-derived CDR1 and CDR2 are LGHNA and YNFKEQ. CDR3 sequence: CASSQVGTDIGYTF. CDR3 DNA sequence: TGTGCCAGCAGCCAAGTTGGGACAGATATCGGCTACACCTTC.

CDR3 sequence reads: CASSLWGVGNTIYF. The CDR3 nucleotides are TGTGCCAGCAGCTTGTGGGGAGTTGGAAACACCATATATTTT. The rearrangement uses TRBV5-6 and TRBJ1-3; D remains ambiguous. Germline CDR1 SGHDT, CDR2 YYEEEE. V dropped 1 base and J dropped 3 bases, with 8 bases sitting between them. CDR3 length: 14 residues.

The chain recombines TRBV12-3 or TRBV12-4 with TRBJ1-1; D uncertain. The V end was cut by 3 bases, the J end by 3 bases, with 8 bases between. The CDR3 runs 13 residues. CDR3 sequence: CASSFYRDTEAFF. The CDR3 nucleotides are TGTGCCAGCAGTTTCTACCGGGACACTGAAGCTTTCTTT.

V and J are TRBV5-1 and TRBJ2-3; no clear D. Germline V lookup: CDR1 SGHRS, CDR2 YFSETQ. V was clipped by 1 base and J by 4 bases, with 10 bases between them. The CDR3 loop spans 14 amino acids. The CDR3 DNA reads TGCGCCAGCAGCTTGCAGGATCCCCCAGATACGCAGTATTTT. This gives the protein CASSLQDPPDTQYF.

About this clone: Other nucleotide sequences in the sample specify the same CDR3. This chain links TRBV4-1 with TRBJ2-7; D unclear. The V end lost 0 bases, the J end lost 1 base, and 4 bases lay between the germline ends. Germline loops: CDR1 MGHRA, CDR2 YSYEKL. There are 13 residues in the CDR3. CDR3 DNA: TGCGCCAGCAGCCAAGAGACTTCCTACGAGCAGTACTTC. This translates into CASSQETSYEQYF.

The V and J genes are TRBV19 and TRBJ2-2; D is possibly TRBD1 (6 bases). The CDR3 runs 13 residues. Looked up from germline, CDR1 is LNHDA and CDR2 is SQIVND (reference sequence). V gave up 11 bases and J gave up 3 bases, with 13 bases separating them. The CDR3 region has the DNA TGTGCCTGCAGGGGAAGGGACACCGGGGAGCTGTTTTTT. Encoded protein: CACRGRDTGELFF.

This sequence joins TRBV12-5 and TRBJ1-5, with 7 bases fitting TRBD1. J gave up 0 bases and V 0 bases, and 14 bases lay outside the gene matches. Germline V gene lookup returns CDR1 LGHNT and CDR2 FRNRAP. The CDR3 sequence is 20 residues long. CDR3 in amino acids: CASGLVRYGGTAYSNQPQHF. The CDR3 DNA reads TGTGCTAGTGGTTTGGTACGTTACGGAGGGACAGCGTATAGCAATCAGCCCCAGCATTTT. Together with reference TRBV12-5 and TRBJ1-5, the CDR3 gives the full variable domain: DARVTQTPRHKVTEMGQEVTMRCQPILGHNTVFWYRQTMMQGLELLAYFRNRAPLDDSGMPKDRFSAEMPDATLATLKIQPSEPRDSAVYFCASGLVRYGGTAYSNQPQHFGDGTRLSIL.

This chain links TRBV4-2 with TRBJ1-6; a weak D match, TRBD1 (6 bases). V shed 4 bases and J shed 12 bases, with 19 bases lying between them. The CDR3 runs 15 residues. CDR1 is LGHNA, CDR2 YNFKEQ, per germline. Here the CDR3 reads CASSPRLLQGLPLHF. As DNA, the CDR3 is TGTGCCAGCAGCCCCAGACTTCTACAGGGCCTACCCCTCCACTTT.

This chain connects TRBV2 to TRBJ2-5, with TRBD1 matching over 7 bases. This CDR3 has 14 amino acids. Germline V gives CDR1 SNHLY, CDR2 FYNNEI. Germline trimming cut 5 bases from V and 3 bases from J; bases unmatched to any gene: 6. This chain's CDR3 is CASSPGTVKETQYF. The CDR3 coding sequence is TGTGCCAGCAGTCCCGGGACAGTAAAAGAGACCCAGTACTTC.

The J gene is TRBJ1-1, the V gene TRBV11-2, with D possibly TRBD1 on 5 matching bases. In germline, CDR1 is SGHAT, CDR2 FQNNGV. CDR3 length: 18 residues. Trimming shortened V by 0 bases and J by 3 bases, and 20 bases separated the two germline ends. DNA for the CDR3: TGTGCCAGCAGCTTAGATAAGAGGTCCGCCGGCAGGGACACTGAAGCTTTCTTT. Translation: CASSLDKRSAGRDTEAFF. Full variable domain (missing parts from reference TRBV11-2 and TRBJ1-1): EAGVAQSPRYKIIEKRQSVAFWCNPISGHATLYWYQQILGQGPKLLIQFQNNGVVDDSQLPKDRFSAERLKGVDSTLKIQPAKLEDSAVYLCASSLDKRSAGRDTEAFFGQGTRLTVV.

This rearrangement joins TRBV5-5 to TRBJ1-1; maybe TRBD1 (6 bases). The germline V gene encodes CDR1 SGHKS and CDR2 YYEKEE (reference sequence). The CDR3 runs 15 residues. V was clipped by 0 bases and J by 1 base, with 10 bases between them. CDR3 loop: CASSLGRGWNTEAFF. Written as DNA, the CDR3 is TGTGCCAGCAGCTTGGGCAGGGGCTGGAACACTGAAGCTTTCTTT.

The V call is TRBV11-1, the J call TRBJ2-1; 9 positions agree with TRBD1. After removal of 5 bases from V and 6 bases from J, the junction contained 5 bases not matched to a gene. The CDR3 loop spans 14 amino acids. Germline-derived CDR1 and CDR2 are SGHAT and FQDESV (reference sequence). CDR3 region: CASSQMDRGNEQFF. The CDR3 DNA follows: TGTGCCAGCAGCCAGATGGACAGGGGCAATGAGCAGTTCTTC.

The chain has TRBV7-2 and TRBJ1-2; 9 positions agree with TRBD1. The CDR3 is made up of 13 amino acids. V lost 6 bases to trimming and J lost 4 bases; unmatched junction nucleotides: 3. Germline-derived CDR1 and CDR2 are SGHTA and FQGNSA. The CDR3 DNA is TGTGCCAGCAGTTGGGACAGGGCCTATGGCTACACCTTC. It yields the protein CASSWDRAYGYTF.

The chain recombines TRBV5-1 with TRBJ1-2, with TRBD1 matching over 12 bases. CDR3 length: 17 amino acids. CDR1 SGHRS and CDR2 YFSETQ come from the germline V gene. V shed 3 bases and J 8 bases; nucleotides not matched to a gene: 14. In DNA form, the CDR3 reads TGCGCCAGCAGCTCTTTTTCCGGGACAGGGGGCGCCGGGGGCTACACCTTC. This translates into CASSSFSGTGGAGGYTF. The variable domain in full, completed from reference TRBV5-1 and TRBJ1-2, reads KAGVTQTPRYLIKTRGQQVTLSCSPISGHRSVSWYQQTPGQGLQFLFEYFSETQRNKGNFPGRFSGRQFSNSRSEMNVSTLELGDSALYLCASSSFSGTGGAGGYTFGSGTRLTVV.